This T cell receptor beta chain is from a study of shared clonotypes between healthy human individuals. Study-wide findings and caveats: Shared clonotypes: about 5% naive CD4, around 3.5% naive CD8, 2.3% memory CD4, 0.35% to 0.5% memory CD8. Sequencing depth was predicted to influence how clonotypes are shared among donors.

As for this clone: Its antigen is unknown.

CDR1 is MGHRA and CDR2 is YSYEKL in the germline V gene. Trimming removed 4 bases from V and 8 bases from J, with 21 bases in between. This CDR3 comprises 16 residues. It was CD45RO-negative cells, positively selected for CCR7, that made up naive CD8 cells, with terminally differentiated effector memory CD45RA+ cells excluded. Template for every sorted-subset replicate PCR totaled approximately 200 ng DNA, 25,000 to 35,000 T cell genomes. Data came from immunoSEQ multiplex PCR; TCRdb stores just in-frame clones and leaves some out. This table has about 2 million clones, approximately 94% appearing once.

The sequence was obtained from a man between 18 and 29 years old in good health. The sample consisted of naive CD8+ T cells sorted from blood. The V and J genes are TRBV4-1 and TRBJ2-1, with a weak D call TRBD2 (5 bases). CDR3 amino acids: CASSPQPGPKEDEQFF. CDR3 DNA: TGCGCCAGCAGCCCCCAACCGGGTCCGAAGGAGGATGAGCAGTTCTTC.